The 28 T cell receptor beta chains listed next were all sequenced from one sample in a study of blood T cell repertoires in COVID-19. Only in-frame clones appear in the TCRdb table, and some are missing; sequencing was by immunoSEQ multiplex PCR. The sample consists of approximately 89,000 clones, roughly 92% of them appearing once. Specimen: peripheral blood. The receptors here all came from a woman in her sixties or seventies with active COVID-19.

The J gene is TRBJ2-7, the V gene TRBV20-1, with unresolved D. The CDR3 consists of 11 residues. V lost 3 bases, J lost 6 bases, and 9 bases lay in between. CDR1 and CDR2 (germline): DFQATT, SNEGSKA (reference sequence). CDR3 region: CSARTAREQYF. CDR3 sequence (DNA): TGCAGTGCTAGGACTGCGCGCGAGCAGTACTTC.

The CDR3 is CASRRRELEETQYF. As DNA, the CDR3 is TGTGCCAGCAGGAGGCGGGAGCTGGAAGAGACCCAGTACTTC. The J gene is TRBJ2-5, the V gene TRBV6-9, with 7 bases that match TRBD2. V was clipped by 6 bases and J by 3 bases; unmatched bases: 7. This CDR3 region has 14 residues. CDR1 is MNHGY and CDR2 is SVAAGI in the germline V gene.

V and J are TRBV19 and TRBJ1-3; 12 bases match TRBD1. Trimming at V came to 10 bases and at J to 5 bases, leaving 15 bases not matched to a gene. The CDR3 covers 17 residues. Looked up from germline, CDR1 is LNHDA and CDR2 is SQIVND (reference sequence). The CDR3 bases are TGTGCCACCGGGACAGGGGGCTTTCTGACTGTTAGAAACACCATATATTTT. Amino acid sequence: CATGTGGFLTVRNTIYF. Combining the CDR3 with reference TRBV19 and TRBJ1-3 gives the whole variable domain DGGITQSPKYLFRKEGQNVTLSCEQNLNHDAMYWYRQDPGQGLRLIYYSQIVNDFQKGDIAEGYSVSREKKESFPLTVTSAQKNPTAFYLCATGTGGFLTVRNTIYFGEGSWLTVV.

This clone was seen repeatedly, ten times or more. This chain's CDR3 is CASRSRATEAFF. CDR3 DNA sequence: TGTGCCAGCAGGAGCAGGGCCACTGAAGCTTTCTTT. The genes are TRBV27 and TRBJ1-1; maybe TRBD1 (5 bases). From germline, CDR1 is MNHEY and CDR2 SMNVEV (reference sequence). This CDR3 spans 12 amino acids. The V end lost 6 bases, the J end lost 4 bases, and 9 bases lay between the germline ends.

The chain recombines TRBV6-5 with TRBJ1-5, with 8 bases matching TRBD1. Germline CDR1 reads MNHEY; CDR2 reads SVGAGI. The CDR3 extends over 15 amino acids. J gave up 11 bases and V 7 bases, and 16 bases lay outside the gene matches. For the CDR3, the DNA is TGTGCCAGCACCTTAGGACAGGGCCCGTCTATCGCCCAGCATTTT. Translated: CASTLGQGPSIAQHF.

This chain uses TRBV28 with TRBJ1-1; TRBD1 might be the D (5 bases). CDR3 length: 14 residues. The V gene's germline CDR1 is MDHEN and CDR2 SYDVKM. Trimming removed 6 bases from V and 4 bases from J, with 15 bases in between. Written as DNA, the CDR3 is TGTGCCAGCAGACTTGACAGAACCGGCACTGAAGCTTTCTTT. It is translated as CASRLDRTGTEAFF.

The chain carries TRBV12-5 and TRBJ2-3; 7 nucleotides line up with TRBD1. After removal of 6 bases from V and 3 bases from J, the junction contained 3 bases not matched to a gene. The CDR3 consists of 13 residues. CDR1 and CDR2 from the germline V gene are LGHNT and FRNRAP. CDR3 amino acids: CASGSGGTDTQYF. The CDR3 region has the DNA TGTGCTAGTGGCTCAGGGGGAACAGATACGCAGTATTTT.

The V and J genes are TRBV19 and TRBJ1-2; 8 bases match TRBD1. This CDR3 is 14 amino acids long. Germline lookup yields CDR1 LNHDA and CDR2 SQIVND (reference sequence). Germline trimming cut 7 bases from V and 6 bases from J; bases unmatched to any gene: 10. The DNA of the CDR3 is TGTGCCAGTATCCCCAACGACAGGGGCAATGGCTACACCTTC. Translating it yields CASIPNDRGNGYTF.

V is TRBV27 and J is TRBJ2-3, with D possibly matching TRBD2 (5 bases). This CDR3 contains 13 residues. Germline V CDR1 and CDR2: MNHEY, SMNVEV (reference sequence). V gave up 8 bases and J gave up 8 bases, with 17 bases separating them. The chain's CDR3 is CASSLADFGTQYF. Here the CDR3 DNA reads TGTGCCAGCTCCCTCGCGGACTTCGGTACGCAGTATTTT.

This chain connects TRBV12-5 to TRBJ2-2; D remains unclear. The germline V and J ends were trimmed by 3 bases and 2 bases, with 7 bases remaining between them. Germline loops: CDR1 LGHNT, CDR2 FRNRAP. The CDR3 consists of 14 residues. In DNA form, the CDR3 reads TGTGCTAGTGGTTTAAGCGCCAACACCGGGGAGCTGTTTTTT. The encoded protein is CASGLSANTGELFF.

This chain uses TRBV12-5 with TRBJ1-5; a weak D match, TRBD1 (5 bases). CDR1 LGHNT and CDR2 FRNRAP come from the germline V gene. This CDR3 contains 15 residues. Deletions cut 1 base from V and 0 bases from J, with 7 bases between. The CDR3 protein is CASGLAGGSNQPQHF. The CDR3 DNA sequence: TGTGCTAGTGGTTTGGCGGGGGGTAGCAATCAGCCCCAGCATTTT.

This rearrangement joins TRBV2 to TRBJ1-2; 7 positions match TRBD1. This CDR3 region has 14 residues. Per the germline V gene, CDR1 is SNHLY and CDR2 is FYNNEI. The V segment lost 6 bases and the J segment 4 bases; nucleotides outside the gene matches: 8. In DNA, the CDR3 is TGTGCCAGCAGAGCCCAACAGGGGATCTATGGCTACACCTTC. Translated, it gives CASRAQQGIYGYTF.

The chain links TRBV6-6 to TRBJ2-1, with 13 bases fitting TRBD2. With 5 bases clipped from V and 9 bases from J, the junction kept 7 bases outside the gene matches. CDR3 length: 15 amino acids. Germline lookup yields CDR1 MNHNY and CDR2 SVGAGI (reference sequence). The CDR3 DNA is TGTGCCAGCAGTCTAGGACTAGCGGGAGCGGGTGAGCAGTTCTTC. As protein: CASSLGLAGAGEQFF.

The rearrangement uses TRBV28 and TRBJ2-7; TRBD2 matches 7 bases. CDR1 is MDHEN and CDR2 is SYDVKM in the germline V gene. The CDR3 extends over 15 amino acids. Trimming cost V 3 bases and J 3 bases; bases outside gene matches: 8. This CDR3 is CASSFVREGLYEQYF. CDR3 sequence (DNA): TGTGCCAGCAGTTTTGTGAGGGAGGGCCTCTACGAGCAGTACTTC.

V is TRBV3-1 (or the pseudogene TRBV3-2) and J is TRBJ2-2; D remains unclear. V lost 4 bases, J lost 4 bases, and 10 bases lay in between. Germline lookup yields CDR1 LGHDT and CDR2 YNNKEL (reference sequence). CDR3 length: 14 residues. Here the CDR3 DNA reads TGTGCCAGCAGCCCAGTGTCTGTCACCGGGGAGCTGTTTTTT. This encodes CASSPVSVTGELFF.

V and J are TRBV5-1 and TRBJ2-7, with 7 nucleotides matching TRBD1. Germline V gene lookup returns CDR1 SGHRS and CDR2 YFSETQ. The CDR3 sequence is 14 residues long. The trim removed 4 bases at V and 1 base at J, leaving 5 bases unmatched. CDR3 amino acids: CASSLQGQSYEQYF. The CDR3 coding sequence is TGCGCCAGCAGCCTACAGGGGCAATCCTACGAGCAGTACTTC. Based on the CDR3 plus reference TRBV5-1 and TRBJ2-7, the full variable domain is KAGVTQTPRYLIKTRGQQVTLSCSPISGHRSVSWYQQTPGQGLQFLFEYFSETQRNKGNFPGRFSGRQFSNSRSEMNVSTLELGDSALYLCASSLQGQSYEQYFGPGTRLTVT.

This chain connects TRBV4-3 to TRBJ1-4; 7 bases are shared with TRBD1. The CDR3 is 16 amino acids. With V trimmed by 1 base and J by 2 bases, 4 bases remained unmatched. Germline lookup yields CDR1 LGHNA and CDR2 YSLEER. Written as DNA, the CDR3 is TGCGCCAGCAGCCAAGGACAGGGTGGGACTAATGAAAAACTGTTTTTT. Encoded protein: CASSQGQGGTNEKLFF.

This chain joins TRBV5-4 and TRBJ1-4, with 9 bases lining up with TRBD1. CDR1 SGHNT and CDR2 YYREEE come from the germline V gene (reference sequence). The CDR3 runs 16 residues. V dropped 1 base and J dropped 0; count of bases not matched to a gene: 1. The CDR3 bases are TGTGCCAGCAGCTTGACAGGGGGCGCAACTAATGAAAAACTGTTTTTT. Translating gives CASSLTGGATNEKLFF.

Only one count was recorded for this clone. V is TRBV7-8 and J is TRBJ1-6; D might be TRBD1 (6 bases). The CDR3 consists of 15 residues. Germline-derived CDR1 and CDR2 are SGHVS and FQNEAQ. Trimming cost V 5 bases and J 9 bases, with 17 bases left between them. The CDR3 loop reads CASSPKQGMGSPLHF. The CDR3 DNA sequence: TGTGCCAGCAGCCCCAAACAGGGAATGGGTTCACCCCTCCACTTT.

J is TRBJ1-2 and V is TRBV7-8; 10 bases agree with TRBD1. The CDR3 length is 16 residues. The junction had 8 bases not matched to a gene; V was cut back by 5 bases and J by 2 bases. CDR1 is SGHVS and CDR2 is FQNEAQ in the germline V gene. Here the CDR3 DNA reads TGTGCCAGCAGCCCGATCGGGACAGGGGCCAACTATGGCTACACCTTC. This encodes CASSPIGTGANYGYTF.

The CDR3 here is CASSFGLAGRVFEQFF. CDR3 bases: TGTGCCAGCAGTTTTGGGCTAGCCGGGAGGGTCTTTGAGCAGTTCTTC. This rearrangement joins TRBV6-5 to TRBJ2-1; TRBD2 matches at 8 bases. Looked up from germline, CDR1 is MNHEY and CDR2 is SVGAGI. This CDR3 region has 16 residues. The V gene end was trimmed by 4 bases and the J gene end by 9 bases; junction bases not matched to a gene: 14.

In its sample, this clone was seen once. The gene calls are TRBV7-8 and TRBJ2-4; TRBD2 might be the D (5 bases). The CDR3 runs 13 residues. V was shortened by 1 base and J by 9 bases, with 10 bases between the two germline ends. Germline values: CDR1 SGHVS, CDR2 FQNEAQ. CDR3 sequence (DNA): TGTGCCAGCAGCTTAGGTGAGGGAAGCATTCAGTACTTC. This sequence encodes CASSLGEGSIQYF.

The chain combines TRBV5-4 with TRBJ2-2; 8 bases are shared with TRBD1. Germline CDR1 SGHNT, CDR2 YYREEE (reference sequence). Germline trimming cut 3 bases from V and 2 bases from J; bases unmatched to any gene: 6. The CDR3 is 16 residues long. In DNA form, the CDR3 reads TGTGCCAGCAGCTCATCAGGGGGCTATAACACCGGGGAGCTGTTTTTT. Translation gives CASSSSGGYNTGELFF.

The chain is built from TRBV3-1 (or the pseudogene TRBV3-2) and TRBJ2-2; D perhaps matches TRBD2 (5 bases). The V and J ends lost 1 base and 1 base respectively, with 10 bases between them. In germline, CDR1 is LGHDT, CDR2 YNNKEL (reference sequence). The CDR3 consists of 16 residues. The CDR3 protein is CASSQGVGKNTGELFF. In nucleotides, the CDR3 is TGTGCCAGCAGCCAAGGGGTCGGGAAGAACACCGGGGAGCTGTTTTTT.

Comment on this clone: This CDR3 is also generated by other DNA sequences in the sample. CDR3 residues: CASSRHTGGHEQYF. In DNA form, the CDR3 reads TGTGCCAGCAGCCGTCACACCGGGGGGCACGAGCAGTACTTC. This chain connects TRBV3-1 (or the pseudogene TRBV3-2) to TRBJ2-7, with a weak D call TRBD2 (7 bases). The length of the CDR3 is 14 residues. The V and J ends lost 4 bases and 5 bases respectively, with 15 bases between them. CDR1 is LGHDT, CDR2 YNNKEL, per germline (reference sequence).

The chain couples TRBV28 to TRBJ2-2; possible D gene TRBD1, 5 bases. CDR1 is MDHEN, CDR2 SYDVKM, per germline. CDR3 size: 16 residues. V lost 8 bases, J lost 3 bases, and 19 bases lay in between. CDR3 DNA: TGTGCCAGCTGTCCCCAGACAGTTCTTTACACCGGGGAGCTGTTTTTT. Its protein is CASCPQTVLYTGELFF.

The chain carries TRBV5-8 and TRBJ2-1; 10 nucleotides match TRBD2. The CDR3 sequence is 17 residues long. The V segment lost 1 base and the J segment 6 bases; nucleotides outside the gene matches: 10. Per germline, CDR1 SGHTS and CDR2 YDEGEE. As DNA, the CDR3 is TGTGCCAGCAGCTTGAAACTAGCGGGGAAAATCTTCAATGAGCAGTTCTTC. This sequence encodes CASSLKLAGKIFNEQFF.

This chain links TRBV5-1 with TRBJ2-7, with 10 bases that match TRBD1. With 4 bases clipped from V and 0 bases from J, the junction kept 4 bases outside the gene matches. Germline V gene data show CDR1 as SGHRS and CDR2 as YFSETQ. The CDR3 loop spans 15 amino acids. The CDR3 loop reads CASSVGQGSSYEQYF. The CDR3 DNA reads TGCGCCAGCAGCGTGGGACAGGGGAGCTCCTACGAGCAGTACTTC.